This TCR beta chain derives from a study of blood T cell repertoires in COVID-19. Study background: Samples representing acute and convalescent COVID-19 were sourced from the United States, Italy and Spain.

Libraries were prepared by immunoSEQ multiplex PCR; TCRdb keeps only in-frame clonotypes and omits some of them. Of a few hundred thousand clones listed, just under 90% were seen once; the top ten hold 3% to 4.5%. Sequencing was done on a sample of peripheral blood. This TCR came from a middle-aged woman with acute or convalescent COVID-19.

DNA of the CDR3: TGCGCCAGCAGCCAGGGAGATAGCAATCAGCCCCAGCATTTT. Translating gives CASSQGDSNQPQHF. The V gene is TRBV4-1, the J gene TRBJ1-5; D not resolved. CDR3 length: 14 residues. Germline values: CDR1 MGHRA, CDR2 YSYEKL. The ends were cut back, 3 bases at V and 0 bases at J, with 6 bases in the middle.